This TCR beta chain was recovered during a study of shared clonotypes between healthy human individuals. The wider study: A couple of women and a few men aged 18 to 49 served as donors.

As concerns this clone: Its matching antigen is unknown.

Sequencing was at deep level. Sequencing was performed with immunoSEQ multiplex PCR; in TCRdb, only in-frame clones are kept and a portion is missing. The top ten hold approximately 0.1% of the sample, which has roughly 590,000 clones, roughly 95% seen once. With 3 bases removed from V and 5 bases from J, the gap between germline ends came to 11 bases. The CDR3 consists of 14 residues. Germline loops: CDR1 MNHEY, CDR2 SMNVEV (reference sequence). It was CD45RO-negative cells, positively selected for CCR7, that made up naive CD8 cells, with terminally differentiated effector memory CD45RA+ cells excluded. Study-wide results and caveats: Inspection by rarefaction showed sorted-subset sequencing to be incomplete despite large depth.

V is TRBV27 and J is TRBJ1-5, with D tentatively TRBD1 (6 bases). Specimen: naive CD8+ T cells sorted from blood. The sequence was obtained from a woman in her thirties in good health. Here the CDR3 reads CASSLGGPHQPQHF. The CDR3 region has the DNA TGTGCCAGCAGTTTGGGGGGGCCCCATCAGCCCCAGCATTTT.